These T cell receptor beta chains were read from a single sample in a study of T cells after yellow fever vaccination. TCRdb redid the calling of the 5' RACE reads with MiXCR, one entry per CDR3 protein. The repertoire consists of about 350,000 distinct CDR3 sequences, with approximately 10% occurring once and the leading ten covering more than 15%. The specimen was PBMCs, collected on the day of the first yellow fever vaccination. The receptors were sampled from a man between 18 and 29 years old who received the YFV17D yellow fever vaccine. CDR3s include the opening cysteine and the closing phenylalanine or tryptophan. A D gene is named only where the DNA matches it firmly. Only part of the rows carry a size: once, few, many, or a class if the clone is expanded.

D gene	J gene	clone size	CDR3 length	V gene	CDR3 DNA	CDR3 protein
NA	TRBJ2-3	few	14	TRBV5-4	TGTGCCAGCAGCAACGGACAGACACCAGATACGCAGTATTTT	CASSNGQTPDTQYF
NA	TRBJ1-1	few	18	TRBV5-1	TGCGCCAGCAGCGTCGTGGGGGAAGGGAATGGTTGGAACACTGAAGCTTTCTTT	CASSVVGEGNGWNTEAFF
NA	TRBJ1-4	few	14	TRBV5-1	TGCGCCAGCAGCTTGGCCCCTCCTACGGGAAAACTGTTTTTT	CASSLAPPTGKLFF
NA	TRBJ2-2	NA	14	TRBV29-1	TGCAGCGTTGAACAGCGCAAGAACACCGGGGAGCTGTTTTTT	CSVEQRKNTGELFF
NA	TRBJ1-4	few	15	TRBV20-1	TGCAGTGCTAGAGTGGGGGGGCCGGCTAATGAAAAACTGTTTTTT	CSARVGGPANEKLFF
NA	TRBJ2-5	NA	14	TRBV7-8	TGTGCCAGCAGCCGCGGACGGGCCACCGTGACCCAGTACTTC	CASSRGRATVTQYF
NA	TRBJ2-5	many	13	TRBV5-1	TGCGCCAGCAGAGACTGGATCCAAGAGACCCAGTACTTC	CASRDWIQETQYF
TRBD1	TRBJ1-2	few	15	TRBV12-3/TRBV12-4	TGTGCCAGCAGTCGCGGGACAGGGGGTATCTATGGCTACACCTTC	CASSRGTGGIYGYTF
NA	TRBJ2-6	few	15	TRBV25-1	TGTGCCAGCAGTGATTGGCTCTCTGGGGCCAACGTCCTGACTTTC	CASSDWLSGANVLTF
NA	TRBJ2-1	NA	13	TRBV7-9	TGTGCCAGCGAGGGCGGGGCAGGCCATGAGCAGTTCTTC	CASEGGAGHEQFF
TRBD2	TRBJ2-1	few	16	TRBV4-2	TGTGCCAGCAGCCAAGGAGCGGGGGGGCAGGTGGGTGAGCAGTTCTTC	CASSQGAGGQVGEQFF
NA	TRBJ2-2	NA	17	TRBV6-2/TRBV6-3	TGTGCCAGCAAAACGGGCTGGCCCGCAGCGAACACCGGGGAGCTGTTTTTT	CASKTGWPAANTGELFF